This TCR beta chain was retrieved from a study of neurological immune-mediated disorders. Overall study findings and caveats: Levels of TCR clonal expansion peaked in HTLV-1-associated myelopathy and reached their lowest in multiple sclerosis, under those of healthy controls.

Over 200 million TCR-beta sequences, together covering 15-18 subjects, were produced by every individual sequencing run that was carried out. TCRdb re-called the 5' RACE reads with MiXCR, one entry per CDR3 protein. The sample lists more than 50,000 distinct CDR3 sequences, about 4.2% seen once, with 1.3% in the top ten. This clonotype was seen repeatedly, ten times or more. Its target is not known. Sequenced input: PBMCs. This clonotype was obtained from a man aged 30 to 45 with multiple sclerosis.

The CDR3 DNA follows: TGTGCCAGCAGCTTATTAATCCGGGACAGGGAAAATGGGGGATCCTACGAGCAGTACTTC. Its protein product is CASSLLIRDRENGGSYEQYF. This chain joins TRBV5-6 and TRBJ2-7; 9 positions match TRBD1. Germline loops: CDR1 SGHDT, CDR2 YYEEEE. V shed 2 bases and J 1 base; nucleotides not matched to a gene: 19. The CDR3 sequence is 20 residues long.